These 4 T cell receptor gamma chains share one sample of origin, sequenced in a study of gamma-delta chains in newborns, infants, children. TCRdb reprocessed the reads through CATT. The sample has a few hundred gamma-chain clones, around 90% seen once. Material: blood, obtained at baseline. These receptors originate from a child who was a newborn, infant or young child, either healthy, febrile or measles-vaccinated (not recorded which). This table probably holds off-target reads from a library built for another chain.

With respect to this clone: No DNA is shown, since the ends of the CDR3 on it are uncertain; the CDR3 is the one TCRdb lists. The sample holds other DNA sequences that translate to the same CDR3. Here the CDR3 reads CACDTVLGESSWDTRQMFFGTGIKLF. No J gene was named, though the V gene is TRGV9. The CDR3 numbers 26 amino acids, ends counted. Per the germline V gene, CDR1 is GITISATS and CDR2 is ISYDGTV (reference sequence).

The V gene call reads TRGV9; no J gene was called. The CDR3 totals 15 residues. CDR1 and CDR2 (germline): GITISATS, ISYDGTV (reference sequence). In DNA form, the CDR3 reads TGTGCCTGTGACTTCGTACGGGGGGAAGCAGCACAACTCTTCTTT. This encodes CACDFVRGEAAQLFF.

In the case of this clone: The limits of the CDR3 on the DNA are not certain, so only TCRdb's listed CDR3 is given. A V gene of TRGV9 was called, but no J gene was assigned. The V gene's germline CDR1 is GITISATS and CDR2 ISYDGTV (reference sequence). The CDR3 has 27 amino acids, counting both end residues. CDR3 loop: CACDAILGDSSSWDTRQMFFGTGIKLF.

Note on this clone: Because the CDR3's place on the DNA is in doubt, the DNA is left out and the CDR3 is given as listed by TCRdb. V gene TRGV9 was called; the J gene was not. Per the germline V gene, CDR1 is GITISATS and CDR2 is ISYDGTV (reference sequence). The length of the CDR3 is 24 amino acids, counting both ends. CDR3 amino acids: CACDNWGSSWDTRQMFFGTGIKLF.